These T cell receptor beta chains were read from a single sample in a study of CDR3 diversity in severe acne. A single record per CDR3 protein comes from TCRdb applying MiXCR to the PCR reads. There are approximately 77,000 distinct CDR3 sequences in the sample; 49% occur only once, and approximately 10% lies in the top ten. Source material: blood. Source of these receptors: a male donor with severe acne vulgaris. Both conserved end residues are part of each CDR3. D genes are given only for firm matches. Size is stated for part of the rows, as once, few or many counts, or as a class when the clone is expanded.

v_call	j_call	d_call	clone_size	cdr3_aa	cdr3_nt
TRBV29-1	TRBJ1-2	TRBD1	.	CSVETGDDGYTF	TGCAGCGTGGAAACAGGGGACGATGGCTACACCTTC
TRBV6-1	TRBJ2-1	TRBD1	medium-sized	CASSWGQQYNEQFF	TGTGCCAGCAGTTGGGGACAGCAATACAATGAGCAGTTCTTC
TRBV19	TRBJ2-3	.	many	CASSTTAGRDTQYF	TGTGCCAGTAGTACCACTGCCGGACGGGATACGCAGTATTTT
TRBV14	TRBJ2-5	TRBD1	many	CASSLTGVETQYF	TGTGCCAGCAGCCTGACAGGGGTCGAGACCCAGTACTTC
TRBV11-2	TRBJ2-2	.	.	CASSLRAGELFF	TGTGCCAGCAGCTTACGCGCCGGGGAGCTGTTTTTT
TRBV15	TRBJ2-7	TRBD2	.	CATSSRTSNQQYF	TGTGCCACCAGCAGTCGGACTAGTAACCAGCAGTACTTC
TRBV7-2	TRBJ2-5	TRBD2	once	CASSLWPSGEETQYF	TGTGCCAGCAGTTTATGGCCTAGCGGGGAAGAGACCCAGTACTTC
TRBV5-5	TRBJ1-2	.	many	CASSLDVEKYGYTF	TGTGCCAGCAGCTTGGATGTAGAAAAGTATGGCTACACCTTC
TRBV28	TRBJ1-1	TRBD1	many	CASSWPGQGASEAFF	TGTGCCAGCAGTTGGCCGGGACAGGGGGCCTCGGAAGCTTTCTTT
TRBV10-2	TRBJ2-5	.	.	CASSFPTVVVQETQYF	TGTGCCAGCAGTTTCCCGACTGTGGTGGTCCAAGAGACCCAGTACTTC
TRBV29-1	TRBJ2-7	TRBD1	medium-sized	CSVTGWLGEQYF	TGCAGCGTGACAGGGTGGCTTGGCGAGCAGTACTTC
TRBV5-6	TRBJ1-1	.	.	CASSSTGNTEAFF	TGTGCCAGCAGCTCGACGGGGAACACTGAAGCTTTCTTT
TRBV4-1	TRBJ2-3	TRBD2	many	CASSQGLAAADTQYF	TGCGCCAGCAGCCAGGGACTAGCGGCGGCAGATACGCAGTATTTT
TRBV12-3/TRBV12-4	TRBJ1-4	TRBD1	few	CASQAPSRQGAFGEKLFF	TGTGCCAGCCAAGCGCCCTCTCGGCAGGGGGCCTTCGGCGAAAAACTGTTTTTT
TRBV2	TRBJ2-1	TRBD2	.	CASSPVWRESPYNEQFF	TGTGCCAGCAGTCCCGTTTGGCGGGAGTCCCCCTACAATGAGCAGTTCTTC
TRBV7-6	TRBJ2-3	TRBD2	.	CASSIGLAGGTEPQYF	TGTGCCAGCAGCATCGGGCTAGCGGGAGGCACAGAGCCGCAGTATTTT
TRBV29-1	TRBJ1-2	.	.	CSASGVYGYTF	TGCAGCGCTTCAGGCGTCTATGGCTACACCTTC
TRBV5-6	TRBJ2-5	.	.	CASSSINSRLRFGGTQYF	TGTGCCAGCAGCTCCATCAATTCCCGCCTCCGTTTCGGGGGGACCCAGTACTTC
TRBV2	TRBJ1-1	.	medium-sized	CASRSSWANTEAFF	TGTGCCAGCAGAAGCAGCTGGGCGAACACTGAAGCTTTCTTT
TRBV4-1	TRBJ1-5	.	.	CASSQAGDQPQHF	TGCGCCAGCAGCCAGGCAGGGGATCAGCCCCAGCATTTT
TRBV19	TRBJ2-3	TRBD1	many	CASSPGAGGVTDTQYF	TGTGCCAGTAGTCCCGGGGCAGGGGGAGTGACAGATACGCAGTATTTT
TRBV10-3	TRBJ2-5	.	few	CAISESYRETQYF	TGTGCCATCAGTGAGTCGTATAGAGAGACCCAGTACTTC
TRBV12-3/TRBV12-4	TRBJ2-2	TRBD2	.	CASSPRESGRGTGELFF	TGTGCCAGCAGTCCCCGCGAGAGCGGGAGGGGTACCGGGGAGCTGTTTTTT
TRBV6-2/TRBV6-3	TRBJ2-2	.	.	CATESNTGELFF	TGTGCCACAGAATCGAACACCGGGGAGCTGTTTTTT
TRBV19	TRBJ1-1	.	few	CASSIPAAPHRRAFF	TGTGCCAGTAGTATACCGGCGGCCCCGCACCGACGGGCTTTCTTT
TRBV7-3	TRBJ1-5	.	.	CASSVSTNSNQPQHF	TGTGCCAGCAGCGTGAGTACAAATAGCAATCAGCCCCAGCATTTT
TRBV7-8	TRBJ2-7	.	many	CASSLVIHEQYF	TGTGCCAGCAGCTTAGTTATCCACGAGCAGTACTTC
TRBV5-8	TRBJ1-1	.	.	CASSAQALGGAEAFF	TGTGCCAGCAGCGCCCAGGCGTTGGGGGGGGCTGAAGCTTTCTTT
TRBV6-5	TRBJ2-7	.	few	CASRSRETYEQYF	TGTGCCAGCAGGTCGAGGGAGACCTACGAGCAGTACTTC
TRBV7-9	TRBJ2-3	TRBD1	medium-sized	CASSPGQGTGGKQYF	TGTGCCAGCAGCCCGGGACAGGGCACAGGAGGGAAGCAGTATTTT
TRBV20-1	TRBJ2-7	TRBD1	many	CSARERGGHYEQYF	TGCAGTGCTAGAGAAAGAGGGGGCCACTACGAGCAGTACTTC
TRBV2	TRBJ2-7	TRBD2	.	CASIWLAGEVEQYF	TGTGCCAGCATTTGGCTAGCGGGAGAAGTCGAGCAGTACTTC
TRBV29-1	TRBJ2-2	.	.	CSVKDGEGFDTGELFF	TGCAGCGTCAAGGACGGGGAAGGGTTTGACACCGGGGAGCTGTTTTTT
TRBV12-3/TRBV12-4	TRBJ2-3	.	many	CASSLAGVTDTQYF	TGTGCCAGCAGTTTAGCGGGAGTCACAGATACGCAGTATTTT
TRBV11-2	TRBJ2-5	.	few	CASSLWEGENQETQYF	TGTGCCAGCAGCTTATGGGAGGGGGAAAACCAAGAGACCCAGTACTTC
TRBV28	TRBJ1-2	.	many	CASSQHTTRAYGYTF	TGTGCCAGCAGTCAACACACAACTAGAGCCTATGGCTACACCTTC
TRBV7-9	TRBJ2-5	.	.	CASSLEAYKETQYF	TGTGCCAGCAGCTTAGAAGCTTACAAAGAGACCCAGTACTTC
TRBV4-1	TRBJ1-1	.	.	CASSQDLGVIEAFF	TGCGCCAGCAGCCAAGATCTGGGAGTAATTGAAGCTTTCTTT
TRBV5-1	TRBJ2-5	.	.	CASKKDTSSYEQYFGGPETQYF	.
TRBV25-1	TRBJ1-5	TRBD1	.	CASSGGTGETQHF	TGTGCCAGCAGTGGAGGGACAGGAGAGACCCAGCATTTT
TRBV20-1	TRBJ2-7	TRBD2	.	CSAREEGRARYEQYF	TGCAGTGCTAGAGAAGAAGGGAGGGCCAGGTACGAGCAGTACTTC
TRBV29-1	TRBJ1-3	TRBD1	.	CSVPGTARPGNTIYF	TGCAGCGTACCGGGGACAGCCAGACCTGGAAACACCATATATTTT
TRBV10-2	TRBJ1-1	.	.	CASSISISNTEAFF	TGCGCCAGCAGTATCTCCATATCGAATACTGAAGCTTTCTTT
TRBV7-9	TRBJ2-7	.	.	CASSLPGRTYEQYF	TGTGCCAGCAGCTTGCCGGGACGGACCTACGAGCAGTACTTC
TRBV7-9	TRBJ2-5	.	.	CAISLIVEETQYF	TGTGCCATCAGCTTAATCGTAGAAGAGACCCAGTACTTC
TRBV19	TRBJ2-7	TRBD1	many	CASKRGTGVHEQYF	TGTGCCAGTAAACGGGGGACAGGGGTCCACGAGCAGTACTTC
TRBV6-1	TRBJ2-6	TRBD1	few	CANGQGSSGANVLTF	TGTGCCAACGGACAGGGTAGCTCTGGGGCCAACGTCCTGACTTTC